Listed below are T cell receptor beta chains from one sample, sequenced in a study of Graves' ophthalmopathy and Graves' hyperthyroidism. TCRdb called the multiplex PCR reads again in MiXCR, with one record for every CDR3 protein. The repertoire has almost 750,000 distinct CDR3 sequences, 40% of them found once; the top ten carry 44%. Sequencing was done on a sample of peripheral blood. The origin of the receptors is an adult man with Graves' ophthalmopathy. Each CDR3 is given with its conserved first and last residue. A D gene is named only where the DNA matches it firmly. Clone sizes are given selectively: once, few, many, or a class where the clone is expanded.

v_call,j_call,d_call,clone_size,cdr3_nt,cdr3_aa
TRBV29-1,TRBJ1-4,-,-,TGCAGCGTTGAATTGTCAGGGGATGATGAAAAACTGTTTTTT,CSVELSGDDEKLFF
TRBV12-3/TRBV12-4,TRBJ2-5,TRBD1,many,TGTGCCAGCAGCAGGGACAGGGCCGAAGAGACCCAGTACTTC,CASSRDRAEETQYF
TRBV15,TRBJ1-6,TRBD1,many,TGTGCCACCAGCGAGGGACAGTCCTACCTCTATAATTCACCCCTCCACTTT,CATSEGQSYLYNSPLHF
TRBV20-1,TRBJ1-6,TRBD1,-,TGCAGTGCCGTTAGCACACACAGGGGGCAACATTCACCCCTCCACTTT,CSAVSTHRGQHSPLHF
TRBV29-1,TRBJ2-7,TRBD2,-,TGCAGCAGCGTAGCCCATGGGGGGGGTTACGAGCAGTACTTC,CSSVAHGGGYEQYF
TRBV7-2,TRBJ2-2,-,many,TGTGCCAGCAGCCCGAGACTCACCGGGGAGCTGTTTTTT,CASSPRLTGELFF
TRBV7-6,TRBJ1-5,TRBD1,-,TGTGCCAGCAGCGTTAGAACAGGGGGCAATCAGCCCCAGCATTTT,CASSVRTGGNQPQHF
TRBV2,TRBJ2-5,-,-,TGTGCCAGCACACGACAGACCCAAGAGACCCAGTACTTC,CASTRQTQETQYF
TRBV12-3/TRBV12-4,TRBJ1-1,-,-,TGTGCCAGCAGTTTAAGGCTCGGACGAGAGAACACTGAAGCTTTCTTT,CASSLRLGRENTEAFF
TRBV7-3,TRBJ2-7,TRBD2,-,TGTGCCAGCAGACCAGCGGGAGGTCCCCGGTACGAGCAGTACTTC,CASRPAGGPRYEQYF
TRBV5-6,TRBJ2-7,TRBD1,few,TGTGCCAGCAGCTTTATGTTCAGGGGGCAAGGCGAGCAGTACTTC,CASSFMFRGQGEQYF
TRBV6-1,TRBJ1-1,-,many,TGTGCCAGCAGTGAATACAGGACGAACACTGAAGCTTTCTTT,CASSEYRTNTEAFF
TRBV19,TRBJ1-5,-,-,TGTGCCAGTAGTATAAGTCACAATTCCAATCAGCCCCAGCATTTT,CASSISHNSNQPQHF
TRBV9,TRBJ1-2,TRBD1,many,TGTGCCAGCAGTAGACAGGGTCTTGACTATGGCTACACCTTC,CASSRQGLDYGYTF
TRBV7-2,TRBJ2-7,-,few,TGTGCCAGCAGCTTAGATGTTAACTCCTACGAGCAGTACTTC,CASSLDVNSYEQYF
TRBV6-6,TRBJ1-1,-,few,TGTGCCAGCAGCCGACAGGCATTGGGTGAAGCTTTCTTT,CASSRQALGEAFF
TRBV6-1,TRBJ2-5,TRBD2,-,TGTGCCAGCAGTGAAGTCGGACTAGCGGGGTTAGAGACCCAGTACTTC,CASSEVGLAGLETQYF
TRBV11-2,TRBJ1-2,-,few,TGTGCCAGCAGCTCGAAGGTTTTCGGGACCTTC,CASSSKVFGTF
TRBV7-9,TRBJ2-2,-,-,TGTGCCAGCAGCTCCCAACCGTTGGTTGGCACCGGGGAGCTGTTTTTT,CASSSQPLVGTGELFF
TRBV5-6,TRBJ1-4,TRBD1,once,TGTGCCGGCAGCTTGGACGCGACAGGGAGAAATGAAAAACTGTTTTTT,CAGSLDATGRNEKLFF
TRBV20-1,TRBJ2-7,TRBD2,-,TGCAGTGCAGGGAGGACTAGCGGGTCCTACGAGCAGTACTTC,CSAGRTSGSYEQYF
TRBV24-1,TRBJ1-5,-,-,TGTGCCACCAGTGAACGGACAGTGTACAATCAGCCCCAGCATTTT,CATSERTVYNQPQHF
TRBV20-1,TRBJ1-4,TRBD1,few,TGCAGTGCTAGGGACGTTCCAGGGGGCGCGGGTGAAAAACTGTTTTTT,CSARDVPGGAGEKLFF
TRBV10-3,TRBJ1-5,-,many,TGTGCCATCAGTGAGGGGGTCGGCAATCAGCCCCAGCATTTT,CAISEGVGNQPQHF
TRBV20-1,TRBJ2-7,-,-,TGCAGCCCCGTCCCGTTTACAGGTACCCGCCGCTACGAGCAGTACTTC,CSPVPFTGTRRYEQYF
TRBV7-9,TRBJ1-1,-,many,TGTGCCAGCAGCTTTAAGGACCAAGCTTTCTTT,CASSFKDQAFF
TRBV15,TRBJ2-7,-,many,TGTGCCACCAGCAGAGATCGGCGGATCGTCCACGAGCAGTACTTC,CATSRDRRIVHEQYF
TRBV2,TRBJ1-2,-,many,TGTGCCAGCAGGACAAACGCCGGGACCAATTGGGGCTACACCTTC,CASRTNAGTNWGYTF
TRBV20-1,TRBJ2-2,-,few,TGCAGTGCTAGAGGCCAGGACAGTTCCGGGGAGCTGTTTTTT,CSARGQDSSGELFF
TRBV12-3/TRBV12-4,TRBJ1-2,TRBD1,many,TGTGCCAGCAGCCGGACAGGGGCATATGGCTACACCTTC,CASSRTGAYGYTF
TRBV10-3,TRBJ1-1,-,many,TGTGCCATCAGTGAGCTTACGGGGACTGGGACTGAAGCTTTCTTT,CAISELTGTGTEAFF
TRBV2,TRBJ2-5,-,many,TGTGCCAGCAGTGGGAAGGGGACCCAGTACTTC,CASSGKGTQYF
TRBV5-5,TRBJ2-5,TRBD2,few,TGTGCCAGCAGCTTGGAGGTAGCGGGGGGCCGAGAGACCCAGTACTTC,CASSLEVAGGRETQYF
TRBV10-2,TRBJ1-2,-,-,TGTGCCTGGACCTCGCCGGACCGGAACTATGGCTACACCTTC,CAWTSPDRNYGYTF
TRBV5-6,TRBJ2-5,-,-,TGTGCCAGCAGCCGAACAGGGTCGGAGTACTTC,CASSRTGSEYF
TRBV7-9,TRBJ1-1,-,many,TGTGCCAGCAGCTCGTTTCGGGGAGACACTGAAGCTTTCTTT,CASSSFRGDTEAFF
TRBV7-2,TRBJ2-5,-,many,TGTGCCAGCAGCTCCCAGGAACAAGAGACCCAGTACTTC,CASSSQEQETQYF
TRBV7-9,TRBJ2-5,-,few,TGTGCCAGCAGCTTAGGAGGGACCCCCAGCCAAGAGACCCAGTACTTC,CASSLGGTPSQETQYF
TRBV4-2,TRBJ2-2,-,few,TGTGCCAGCAGCCAAGGCTTGATGACCGGGGAGCTGTTTTTT,CASSQGLMTGELFF
TRBV28,TRBJ2-7,-,-,TGTGCCAGCAGTTTAATGGGTGAATCCTACGAGCAGTACTTC,CASSLMGESYEQYF
TRBV25-1,TRBJ1-2,TRBD1,-,TGTGCCAGTCACACAGGGGACTACGGCTACACCTTC,CASHTGDYGYTF
TRBV7-8,TRBJ2-2,-,-,TGTGCCAGCAGCCCCGGAGGACCTACCGGGGAGCTGTTTTTT,CASSPGGPTGELFF
TRBV29-1,TRBJ2-5,-,many,TGCAGCGTTGAACGGAGAGCGACCCAGTACTTC,CSVERRATQYF
TRBV10-3,TRBJ1-1,TRBD1,-,TGTGCCATCAGTGGGGGCCTAATAAAACAGGGGGAGAACACTGAAGCTTTCTTT,CAISGGLIKQGENTEAFF
TRBV7-2,TRBJ2-7,TRBD2,few,TGTGCCAGCAGCTTACGTAGCGGGAGGGTCTCCTACGAGCAGTACTTC,CASSLRSGRVSYEQYF
TRBV20-1,TRBJ1-6,-,many,TGCAGTTCCCAGAAGGGGGTTAATTCACCCCTCCACTTT,CSSQKGVNSPLHF
TRBV3-1,TRBJ1-3,-,-,TGTGCCAGCAGCCTGGACGAGGGAAACACCATATATTTT,CASSLDEGNTIYF
TRBV2,TRBJ1-5,TRBD1,-,TGTGCCAGCTCACCCTCCAGGGGGTATGATCAGCCCCAGCATTTT,CASSPSRGYDQPQHF
TRBV10-3,TRBJ2-7,TRBD1,-,TGTGCCATCGGGGACAGGGGGTCGAGCGAGCAGTACTTC,CAIGDRGSSEQYF
TRBV25-1,TRBJ1-1,-,-,TGTGCCAGCAGCTTGGAACCGGGGAGCACTGAAGCTTTCTTT,CASSLEPGSTEAFF
TRBV11-2,TRBJ2-7,TRBD2,-,TGTGCCAGCAGCCGAACGACCGGACTAGCGGGATTGAACGAGCAGTACTTC,CASSRTTGLAGLNEQYF
TRBV10-2,TRBJ2-7,-,many,TGCGCCAGCAAGGGGGAAACCTACGAGCAGTACTTC,CASKGETYEQYF
TRBV29-1,TRBJ2-5,-,-,TGCAGCGTTGAAGGGGGGGCCGAGACCCAGTACTTC,CSVEGGAETQYF
TRBV9,TRBJ2-7,-,-,TGCGCCAGCAGCCAAGATCAGGGATCCTCCTACGAGCAGTACTTC,CASSQDQGSSYEQYF